This passage covers 32 T cell receptor beta chains from one sample sequenced in a study of blood T cell repertoires in COVID-19. Only in-frame clones appear in the TCRdb table, and some are missing; sequencing was by immunoSEQ multiplex PCR. The sample holds 95,000 to 150,000 clones; around three quarters are singletons and the top ten take around 3.9%. Sequencing was carried out using peripheral blood. These receptors were obtained from a woman of 80 years or more with acute or convalescent COVID-19.

The chain employs TRBV7-6 and TRBJ2-2; 10 nucleotides agree with TRBD1. This CDR3 is built from 15 residues. With 4 bases clipped from V and 4 bases from J, the junction kept 3 bases outside the gene matches. CDR1 is SGHVS, CDR2 FNYEAQ, per germline. CDR3 region: CASSSRQGATGELFF. The CDR3 region has the DNA TGTGCCAGCAGCTCACGACAGGGGGCCACCGGGGAGCTGTTTTTT.

The table lists this clone with a few counts. V and J are TRBV2 and TRBJ1-2; D is unresolved. CDR1 is SNHLY, CDR2 FYNNEI, per germline. The V end was cut by 3 bases, the J end by 7 bases, with 9 bases between. This CDR3 has 12 amino acids. CDR3: CASSEGGLGYTF. The CDR3 bases are TGTGCCAGCAGTGAGGGAGGGCTTGGCTACACCTTC.

This chain joins TRBV4-3 and TRBJ2-3; TRBD2 aligns across 10 bases. The germline CDR1 and CDR2 sequences are LGHNA and YSLEER. This CDR3 has 17 amino acids. V shed 3 bases, J shed 4 bases, and the junction held 10 bases outside the gene matches. DNA of the CDR3: TGCGCCAGCAGCCACCTCGCAGCGGGAGGGCTCGCAGATACGCAGTATTTT. Translation: CASSHLAAGGLADTQYF.

This clone occurred once. The chain couples TRBV6-1 to TRBJ1-6; D ambiguous. The CDR3 length is 16 residues. Trimming pared 1 base from V and 6 bases from J, leaving 13 bases between. Germline V lookup: CDR1 MNHNS, CDR2 SASEGT. CDR3 coding DNA: TGTGCCAGCAGTGAAGGGTGGGCACAACCTAATTCACCCCTCCACTTT. The encoded protein is CASSEGWAQPNSPLHF.

The chain carries TRBV4-1 and TRBJ1-6, with D possibly being TRBD1 (5 bases). The CDR3 length is 17 residues. The germline CDR1 and CDR2 sequences are MGHRA and YSYEKL. V lost 2 bases and J lost 0, with 11 bases in between. This chain's CDR3 is CASSQQQASSYNSPLHF. In nucleotides, the CDR3 is TGCGCCAGCAGCCAACAACAGGCGAGCTCCTATAATTCACCCCTCCACTTT.

The chain employs TRBV5-1 and TRBJ1-1; no reliable D call. V was pared by 1 base and J by 3 bases, with 7 bases between. The germline V gene has CDR1 SGHRS and CDR2 YFSETQ. CDR3 size: 13 residues. The CDR3 nucleotides are TGCGCCAGCAGCTTGAGTCGGGACACTGAAGCTTTCTTT. It specifies CASSLSRDTEAFF.

There are a few counts of this clone. In DNA, the CDR3 is TGTGCCAGCAGCTTAGATCTGTCCCGGGAGCAGTACTTC. Its translation is CASSLDLSREQYF. The chain combines TRBV11-2 with TRBJ2-7, with D uncertain. The CDR3 totals 13 residues. Germline V gives CDR1 SGHAT, CDR2 FQNNGV. V lost 0 bases and J 7 bases, leaving 10 bases between the germline ends.

The J gene is TRBJ2-4, the V gene TRBV19; 12 bases map to TRBD2. Germline V lookup: CDR1 LNHDA, CDR2 SQIVND (reference sequence). The CDR3 is 17 amino acids. V shed 4 bases and J 8 bases; nucleotides not matched to a gene: 12. The CDR3 DNA follows: TGTGCCAGTAGTAACGGACTAGCGGGATCTGTGATAGACATTCAGTACTTC. It specifies CASSNGLAGSVIDIQYF.

CDR3 amino acids: CASSLHGGINSPLHF. DNA for the CDR3: TGTGCCAGCAGTTTGCACGGGGGGATTAATTCACCCCTCCACTTT. The V call is TRBV27, the J call TRBJ1-6, with D maybe TRBD1 (5 bases). V was clipped by 3 bases and J by 6 bases, with 12 bases between them. The CDR3 is made up of 15 amino acids. In germline, CDR1 is MNHEY, CDR2 SMNVEV (reference sequence).

The chain combines TRBV19 with TRBJ1-1; no definite D call. CDR1 is LNHDA and CDR2 is SQIVND in the germline V gene (reference sequence). Trimming pared 6 bases from V and 1 base from J, leaving 9 bases between. The CDR3 contains 13 residues. The CDR3 DNA reads as TGTGCCAGTAGCCCGCGAAAGAACACTGAAGCTTTCTTT. This gives the protein CASSPRKNTEAFF.

The rearrangement links TRBV2 to TRBJ2-5; the match to TRBD2 covers 12 bases. The CDR3 totals 16 residues. The germline gives CDR1 SNHLY, CDR2 FYNNEI. V dropped 6 bases and J dropped 5; count of bases not matched to a gene: 10. CDR3 region: CASRLTSGGESETQYF. The CDR3, as DNA: TGTGCCAGCAGGTTGACTAGCGGGGGAGAGTCGGAGACCCAGTACTTC.

This clone was found a few times. This rearrangement joins TRBV6-5 to TRBJ1-3; TRBD1 matches 7 bases. The CDR3 runs 15 residues. Germline V gene sequence: CDR1 MNHEY, CDR2 SVGAGI. Trimming removed 6 bases from V and 7 bases from J; junction bases left unmatched: 12. In DNA, the CDR3 is TGTGCCAGCAGGAATGCAGGGGGGATAGTTAACACCATATATTTT. Translated: CASRNAGGIVNTIYF.

This sequence joins TRBV7-2 and TRBJ2-5; 11 positions agree with TRBD1. The ends lost 5 bases at V and 5 bases at J; junction bases unmatched: 10. The CDR3 length is 16 residues. Germline CDR1 is SGHTA and CDR2 is FQGNSA. This CDR3 reads CASSGAGQGEWETQYF. The CDR3 DNA reads TGTGCCAGCAGCGGTGCGGGACAGGGGGAGTGGGAGACCCAGTACTTC.

The chain uses TRBV18 and TRBJ2-3, with 9 nucleotides matching TRBD1. This CDR3 has 16 residues. Unmatched junction bases numbered 9, after V lost 1 base and J lost 7 bases. Per germline, CDR1 KGHSH and CDR2 LQKENI. The DNA for the CDR3 is TGTGCCAGCTCACCACGTTCTGGGACAGGGTTCCATACGCAGTATTTT. Amino acid sequence: CASSPRSGTGFHTQYF.

V gene TRBV4-1 combines with J gene TRBJ1-2, with D perhaps TRBD1 (6 bases). Trimming shortened V by 3 bases and J by 6 bases, and 32 bases separated the two germline ends. CDR1 MGHRA and CDR2 YSYEKL come from the germline V gene. The CDR3 spans 20 residues. CDR3 sequence reads: CASSQAVGAPGTRRRDGYTF. The CDR3 DNA reads TGCGCCAGCAGCCAGGCTGTGGGGGCGCCGGGCACGCGGCGAAGGGATGGCTACACCTTC.

The rearrangement uses TRBV7-9 and TRBJ1-2, with 7 bases fitting TRBD1. The ends lost 5 bases at V and 7 bases at J; junction bases unmatched: 7. The germline gives CDR1 SEHNR, CDR2 FQNEAQ (reference sequence). There are 13 residues in the CDR3. CDR3 sequence reads: CASSPQGILGYTF. The CDR3 nucleotides are TGTGCCAGCAGCCCACAGGGGATCCTTGGCTACACCTTC.

The gene calls are TRBV7-3 and TRBJ2-1; 14 nucleotides agree with TRBD2. Trimming at V came to 0 bases and at J to 9 bases, leaving 4 bases not matched to a gene. CDR3 length: 16 amino acids. Germline CDR1 reads SGHTA; CDR2 reads FQGTGA. CDR3 region: CASSLTGLAGAGEQFF. In DNA, the CDR3 is TGTGCCAGCAGCTTAACGGGACTAGCGGGAGCAGGTGAGCAGTTCTTC.

This rearrangement joins TRBV5-5 to TRBJ2-2; 10 bases map to TRBD1. CDR3 length: 16 residues. V lost 4 bases and J lost 5; bases outside the gene matches: 8. CDR1 and CDR2 (germline): SGHKS, YYEKEE (reference sequence). The chain's CDR3 is CASSLRTGGATGELFF. The DNA for the CDR3 is TGTGCCAGCAGCCTACGGACAGGGGGGGCTACCGGGGAGCTGTTTTTT.

This rearrangement joins TRBV18 to TRBJ2-3; D is perhaps TRBD1 (6 bases). Trimming stripped 3 bases from V and 2 bases from J, with 12 bases between. Germline CDR1 is KGHSH and CDR2 is LQKENI. The CDR3 sequence is 15 residues long. Here the CDR3 reads CASSPTGPNTDTQYF. CDR3 nucleotide sequence: TGTGCCAGCTCACCCACAGGGCCCAACACAGATACGCAGTATTTT.

The V call is TRBV24-1, the J call TRBJ2-3; TRBD1 matches at 7 bases. V trimming: 5 bases; J trimming: 5 bases; junction bases outside the gene matches: 9. The germline CDR1 and CDR2 sequences are KGHDR and SFDVKD. There are 15 residues in the CDR3. This CDR3 is CATSARQGRGDTQYF. The CDR3 nucleotides read TGTGCCACCAGTGCCAGACAGGGCCGGGGAGATACGCAGTATTTT.

This clone was seen repeatedly, ten times or more. The chain couples TRBV7-3 to TRBJ1-1, with D unresolved. Trimming pared 0 bases from V and 4 bases from J, leaving 9 bases between. CDR1 is SGHTA and CDR2 is FQGTGA in the germline V gene. The CDR3 consists of 14 residues. CDR3 residues: CASSLTPSSTEAFF. The CDR3 DNA reads as TGTGCCAGCAGCTTAACGCCCAGTTCCACTGAAGCTTTCTTT.

The chain links TRBV7-2 to TRBJ2-3; TRBD2 matches 11 bases. After removal of 5 bases from V and 4 bases from J, the junction contained 5 bases not matched to a gene. CDR1 is SGHTA and CDR2 is FQGNSA in the germline V gene. The CDR3 length is 15 residues. CDR3 nucleotides: TGTGCCAGCAGCCCTAGCGGGGGGATGCCAGATACGCAGTATTTT. Protein: CASSPSGGMPDTQYF.

This chain links TRBV7-3 with TRBJ1-1, with unresolved D. CDR3 length: 13 amino acids. Germline loops: CDR1 SGHTA, CDR2 FQGTGA. Trimming took 10 bases from V and 0 from J, leaving 12 bases between them. As DNA, the CDR3 is TGTGCCATTTTACAGCTGATGAACACTGAAGCTTTCTTT. This encodes CAILQLMNTEAFF.

The V call is TRBV5-1, the J call TRBJ2-7; 8 bases are shared with TRBD2. Germline assignment: CDR1 SGHRS and CDR2 YFSETQ. With 0 bases clipped from V and 2 bases from J, the junction kept 4 bases outside the gene matches. CDR3 length: 15 residues. CDR3 nucleotide sequence: TGCGCCAGCAGCTTGGAGCGGGGGATCCCCTACGAGCAGTACTTC. As protein: CASSLERGIPYEQYF. The full variable domain, its missing parts supplied by reference TRBV5-1 and TRBJ2-7, is KAGVTQTPRYLIKTRGQQVTLSCSPISGHRSVSWYQQTPGQGLQFLFEYFSETQRNKGNFPGRFSGRQFSNSRSEMNVSTLELGDSALYLCASSLERGIPYEQYFGPGTRLTVT.

J is TRBJ2-5 and V is TRBV12-3 or TRBV12-4; D is unclear. This CDR3 has 11 amino acids. Trimming stripped 5 bases from V and 2 bases from J, with 3 bases between. Here the CDR3 reads CASSPQETQYF. The CDR3 nucleotides are TGTGCCAGCAGTCCTCAAGAGACCCAGTACTTC.

This clone was counted a single time. The chain links TRBV7-9 to TRBJ1-3; maybe TRBD1 (6 bases). CDR1 is SEHNR and CDR2 is FQNEAQ in the germline V gene (reference sequence). The CDR3 loop spans 14 amino acids. The V gene lost 3 bases and the J gene lost 5 bases, with 11 bases spanning the gap. CDR3: CASSFVGQRNTIYF. The CDR3 nucleotides are TGTGCCAGCAGCTTCGTAGGACAGAGAAACACCATATATTTT. The full variable domain, in which reference TRBV7-9 and TRBJ1-3 provide the parts outside the CDR3, is DTGVSQNPRHKITKRGQNVTFRCDPISEHNRLYWYRQTLGQGPEFLTYFQNEAQLEKSRLLSDRFSAERPKGSFSTLEIQRTEQGDSAMYLCASSFVGQRNTIYFGEGSWLTVV.

This chain uses TRBV19 with TRBJ2-2, with a tentative D call TRBD2 (6 bases). Germline V gives CDR1 LNHDA, CDR2 SQIVND (reference sequence). CDR3 length: 14 residues. CDR3 protein: CASRAGYNTGELFF. CDR3 nucleotide sequence: TGTGCAAGTCGGGCGGGGTATAACACCGGGGAGCTGTTTTTT.

This chain connects TRBV18 to TRBJ2-2; D possibly corresponds to TRBD1 (5 bases). V lost 2 bases to trimming and J lost 1 base, with 17 bases between them. Germline CDR1 KGHSH, CDR2 LQKENI. The length of the CDR3 is 18 residues. The CDR3 here is CASSPILIRDGNTGELFF. The CDR3 DNA reads as TGTGCCAGCTCACCAATTCTTATCAGGGATGGGAACACCGGGGAGCTGTTTTTT.

The chain joins TRBV19 to TRBJ2-2, with TRBD1 matching 10 bases. The CDR3 consists of 14 residues. CDR1 is LNHDA, CDR2 SQIVND, per germline (reference sequence). The trim removed 8 bases at V and 7 bases at J, leaving 7 bases unmatched. In DNA form, the CDR3 reads TGTGCCAGTGGGGGACAGGGGATGGTCGGGGAGCTGTTTTTT. Its protein product is CASGGQGMVGELFF.

CDR3 nucleotide sequence: TGCGCCAGCAGCCGATCCCAGGGGGTAAATGAGCAGTTCTTC. Its translation: CASSRSQGVNEQFF. The V call is TRBV5-1, the J call TRBJ2-1; 7 positions match TRBD1. The V and J ends lost 4 bases and 7 bases, in that order; junction bases with no gene match: 8. The germline V gene encodes CDR1 SGHRS and CDR2 YFSETQ. This CDR3 has 14 residues.

The gene calls are TRBV20-1 and TRBJ2-4; TRBD2 is a possible D gene (5 bases). Germline CDR1 reads DFQATT; CDR2 reads SNEGSKA (reference sequence). This CDR3 region has 12 residues. Trimming shortened V by 3 bases and J by 9 bases, and 12 bases separated the two germline ends. The CDR3 spells CSASFGEIIQYF. The CDR3 nucleotides read TGCAGTGCTAGTTTCGGGGAAATCATTCAGTACTTC.

This clone was seen only once. The V and J genes are TRBV6-5 and TRBJ1-4; weak D call: TRBD1 (6 bases). This CDR3 comprises 14 residues. Trimming removed 0 bases from V and 8 bases from J, with 10 bases in between. The germline V gene has CDR1 MNHEY and CDR2 SVGAGI. This CDR3 reads CASSYSGGGEKLFF. The DNA of the CDR3 is TGTGCCAGCAGTTACTCGGGAGGGGGGGAAAAACTGTTTTTT.